The 25 T cell receptor beta chains below come from one sample, sequenced in a study of blood T cell repertoires in COVID-19. Generated by immunoSEQ multiplex PCR, the TCRdb table keeps only in-frame clones and is missing some. This table has 100,000 to 150,000 clones, about 80% appearing once. What was sequenced was peripheral blood. All receptors come from a woman in her forties or fifties with acute or convalescent COVID-19.

This clone was seen a few times. The genes are TRBV14 and TRBJ1-1, with TRBD1 matching over 7 bases. The germline V gene has CDR1 SGHDN and CDR2 FVKESK. The length of the CDR3 is 15 residues. J lost 0 bases, V lost 1 base, and 2 bases had no gene match. This CDR3 reads CASSQGGTVNTEAFF. In DNA, the CDR3 is TGTGCCAGCAGCCAAGGTGGGACAGTGAACACTGAAGCTTTCTTT.

CDR3 residues: CASSYRPSGSSYNEQFF. CDR3 DNA: TGTGCCAGCAGTTACAGGCCTAGCGGGAGCTCCTACAATGAGCAGTTCTTC. This chain links TRBV6-2 or TRBV6-3 with TRBJ2-1; 10 positions match TRBD2. This CDR3 region has 17 residues. V lost 2 bases and J lost 0; bases outside the gene matches: 4. CDR1 is MNHEY and CDR2 is SVGEGT in the germline V gene.

The chain has TRBV19 and TRBJ1-3; D is undetermined. CDR3 length: 17 amino acids. With 2 bases removed from V and 4 bases from J, the gap between germline ends came to 18 bases. Per germline, CDR1 LNHDA and CDR2 SQIVND (reference sequence). Here the CDR3 DNA reads TGTGCCAGTAGTATACCCCTGCGGGCTCCGGAGGGAAACACCATATATTTT. Translation gives CASSIPLRAPEGNTIYF.

This chain links TRBV12-2 with TRBJ1-4; the table's D call TRBD1 went unverified against the DNA. TRBV12-2 is a pseudogene. The CDR3 covers 14 residues. In DNA form, the CDR3 reads TGTGCAAGTCGCTTAGGGGGCAGAGGTGAAAAACTGTTTTTT. Translation: CASRLGGRGEKLFF.

This chain uses TRBV3-1 (or the pseudogene TRBV3-2) with TRBJ1-1; the match to TRBD1 covers 9 bases. Germline trimming cut 2 bases from V and 0 bases from J; bases unmatched to any gene: 10. This CDR3 comprises 18 residues. Looked up from germline, CDR1 is LGHDT and CDR2 is YNNKEL (reference sequence). CDR3 protein: CASSQRVPGQGLNTEAFF. The DNA for the CDR3 is TGTGCCAGCAGCCAACGAGTCCCGGGACAGGGATTGAACACTGAAGCTTTCTTT.

This clone was recorded once. This chain links TRBV11-3 with TRBJ2-3; the D is unclear. The CDR3 runs to 15 residues. Trimming took off 2 bases at V and 2 bases at J, with 11 bases between the two ends. The germline CDR1 and CDR2 sequences are SGHNT and YENEEA. CDR3 sequence: CASSLSSTVTDTQYF. CDR3 sequence (DNA): TGTGCCAGCAGCTTATCGTCGACTGTCACAGATACGCAGTATTTT.

V gene TRBV2 combines with J gene TRBJ2-5; the match to TRBD2 covers 13 bases. Losses at the gene ends were 9 bases for V and 7 bases for J; bases not matched to a gene: 8. Germline CDR1 is SNHLY and CDR2 is FYNNEI. This CDR3 comprises 14 residues. CDR3 protein: CASAGLAGSWTQYF. CDR3 nucleotides: TGTGCCAGTGCGGGACTAGCGGGGTCATGGACCCAGTACTTC. Complete variable domain (other parts from reference TRBV2 and TRBJ2-5): EPEVTQTPSHQVTQMGQEVILRCVPISNHLYFYWYRQILGQKVEFLVSFYNNEISEKSEIFDDQFSVERPDGSNFTLKIRSTKLEDSAMYFCASAGLAGSWTQYFGPGTRLLVL.

The V and J genes are TRBV6-6 and TRBJ2-1, with 9 bases lining up with TRBD2. The J segment lost 13 bases and the V segment lost 6 bases, leaving 13 bases of the junction unmatched. The CDR3 has 14 residues. The germline gives CDR1 MNHNY, CDR2 SVGAGI (reference sequence). This CDR3 reads CASSPEVAGVVQFF. The CDR3 bases are TGTGCCAGCAGCCCGGAAGTAGCGGGAGTCGTCCAGTTCTTC.

V usage is TRBV29-1 and J usage is TRBJ1-2; no clear D gene. V was pared by 0 bases and J by 4 bases, with 3 bases between. This CDR3 comprises 11 residues. Germline CDR1 is SQVTM and CDR2 is ANQGSEA. The CDR3 DNA follows: TGCAGCGTTGAAGACCTCTATGGCTACACCTTC. It codes for CSVEDLYGYTF.

The genes are TRBV19 and TRBJ1-5, with TRBD1 identical over 10 bases. The V and J ends lost 5 bases and 12 bases, in that order; junction bases with no gene match: 10. The V gene's germline CDR1 is LNHDA and CDR2 SQIVND (reference sequence). This CDR3 spans 14 amino acids. CDR3 DNA: TGTGCCAGTAGTGAACGGACAGGGGGTCGCCACCAGCATTTT. Its protein is CASSERTGGRHQHF.

The chain is built from TRBV11-2 and TRBJ2-1; 11 bases map to TRBD2. J lost 6 bases, V lost 5 bases, and 9 bases had no gene match. Per germline, CDR1 SGHAT and CDR2 FQNNGV. There are 16 residues in the CDR3. The CDR3 loop reads CASSPTSGTVGNEQFF. For the CDR3, the DNA is TGTGCCAGCAGCCCGACTAGCGGGACGGTAGGCAATGAGCAGTTCTTC.

J is TRBJ2-1 and V is TRBV9, with D possibly TRBD1 on 7 matching bases. The V end lost 4 bases, the J end lost 10 bases, and 24 bases lay between the germline ends. The length of the CDR3 is 16 residues. Germline V lookup: CDR1 SGDLS, CDR2 YYNGEE. DNA of the CDR3: TGTGCCAGCAGCCCAGGGGGAGGACTTGGATTCCGAGAGCAGTTCTTC. Its translation is CASSPGGGLGFREQFF. The entire variable domain, with the rest obtained from reference TRBV9 and TRBJ2-1, is as follows: DSGVTQTPKHLITATGQRVTLRCSPRSGDLSVYWYQQSLDQGLQFLIQYYNGEERAKGNILERFSAQQFPDLHSELNLSSLELGDSALYFCASSPGGGLGFREQFFGPGTRLTVL.

The CDR3, as DNA: TGCGCCAGCAGCGTGGCGGGTAATGAAAAACTGTTTTTT. Its protein is CASSVAGNEKLFF. This chain joins TRBV5-1 and TRBJ1-4; D unresolved. Trimming removed 4 bases at V and 4 bases at J, with 8 bases between. The CDR3 length is 13 residues. In germline, CDR1 is SGHRS, CDR2 YFSETQ.

The chain recombines TRBV9 with TRBJ2-7, with TRBD1 matching over 7 bases. This CDR3 comprises 15 residues. Germline V gene data show CDR1 as SGDLS and CDR2 as YYNGEE. Trimming took 0 bases from V and 2 from J; bases not matched to a gene: 5. Here the CDR3 reads CASSVEAGGTYEQYF. In nucleotides, the CDR3 is TGTGCCAGCAGCGTAGAGGCAGGGGGTACCTACGAGCAGTACTTC.

The V call is TRBV2, the J call TRBJ2-1; TRBD2 matches at 8 bases. Germline trimming cut 2 bases from V and 8 bases from J; bases unmatched to any gene: 8. The CDR3 covers 15 residues. Germline V lookup: CDR1 SNHLY, CDR2 FYNNEI. CDR3 region: CASSEKGLVWHEQFF. DNA for the CDR3: TGTGCCAGCAGTGAAAAGGGACTAGTGTGGCATGAGCAGTTCTTC.

The chain joins TRBV19 to TRBJ1-5; D possibly corresponds to TRBD1 (6 bases). Germline CDR1 reads LNHDA; CDR2 reads SQIVND (reference sequence). The CDR3 has 15 residues. V was shortened by 7 bases and J by 2 bases, with 15 bases between the two germline ends. The CDR3 DNA is TGTGCCAGTACTTACAGGGCAAATGGCAATCAGCCCCAGCATTTT. Its translation is CASTYRANGNQPQHF.

The chain carries TRBV28 and TRBJ2-2; D remains unclear. Germline CDR1 is MDHEN and CDR2 is SYDVKM. This CDR3 is built from 18 residues. Trimming took off 3 bases at V and 1 base at J, with 18 bases between the two ends. CDR3 DNA: TGTGCCAGCAGTTTGGGCCTCCAGCCGCGATGGAACACCGGGGAGCTGTTTTTT. Protein product: CASSLGLQPRWNTGELFF.

The chain recombines TRBV9 with TRBJ1-1; D is possibly TRBD1 (5 bases). This CDR3 has 15 residues. Germline CDR1 and CDR2: SGDLS and YYNGEE. Trimming pared 0 bases from V and 1 base from J, leaving 10 bases between. The CDR3: CASSVDRTPNTEAFF. The CDR3 DNA is TGTGCCAGCAGCGTAGACAGGACGCCGAACACTGAAGCTTTCTTT. Supplemented by reference TRBV9 and TRBJ1-1, the full variable domain reads DSGVTQTPKHLITATGQRVTLRCSPRSGDLSVYWYQQSLDQGLQFLIQYYNGEERAKGNILERFSAQQFPDLHSELNLSSLELGDSALYFCASSVDRTPNTEAFFGQGTRLTVV.

CDR3 nucleotides: TGCGCCAGCAGCCAAGATCCGACAGGGGAAAGAGGCGAGCAGTACTTC. Translated, it gives CASSQDPTGERGEQYF. The rearrangement links TRBV4-1 to TRBJ2-7; 8 bases match TRBD1. CDR3 length equals 16 residues. Germline CDR1 reads MGHRA; CDR2 reads YSYEKL. The trim removed 0 bases at V and 6 bases at J, leaving 10 bases unmatched.

The chain employs TRBV7-2 and TRBJ1-3; a weak D match, TRBD1 (6 bases). Between the trimmed V and J ends, which lost 4 bases and 0 bases, there was a span of 7 bases. The CDR3 totals 14 residues. The germline CDR1 and CDR2 sequences are SGHTA and FQGNSA. The CDR3 sequence: CASSWGHSGNTIYF. The CDR3 nucleotides read TGTGCCAGCAGCTGGGGGCACTCTGGAAACACCATATATTTT.

This chain links TRBV7-3 with TRBJ2-7; TRBD1 matches 8 bases. The CDR3 contains 12 residues. Germline assignment: CDR1 SGHTA and CDR2 FQGTGA. J lost 6 bases, V lost 5 bases, and 3 bases had no gene match. Here the CDR3 reads CASSLQGGEQYF. The DNA of the CDR3 is TGTGCCAGCAGCCTACAGGGGGGCGAGCAGTACTTC.

The V gene is TRBV4-2, the J gene TRBJ1-1; TRBD1 might be the D (6 bases). The CDR3 is 16 amino acids. V lost 0 bases and J lost 2, with 13 bases in between. The germline CDR1 and CDR2 sequences are LGHNA and YNFKEQ. CDR3 in DNA: TGTGCCAGCAGCCAAGATCGTTTAGGGGGTAACACTGAAGCTTTCTTT. It is translated as CASSQDRLGGNTEAFF.

The chain uses TRBV6-1 and TRBJ1-2; D remains unclear. V was trimmed by 3 bases and J by 8 bases, leaving 10 bases between them. Germline assignment: CDR1 MNHNS and CDR2 SASEGT. The CDR3 sequence is 12 residues long. This CDR3 is CASSDLFAGYTF. CDR3 sequence (DNA): TGTGCCAGCAGTGATTTATTCGCGGGCTACACCTTC.

The rearrangement links TRBV18 to TRBJ1-4, with D uncertain. The CDR3 length is 12 residues. Germline CDR1 and CDR2: KGHSH and LQKENI. V was trimmed by 6 bases and J by 3 bases, leaving 5 bases between them. CDR3 residues: CASSPSNEKLFF. The CDR3 nucleotides read TGTGCCAGCTCCCCGTCTAATGAAAAACTGTTTTTT.

The chain joins TRBV11-2 to TRBJ2-1, with 11 bases identical to TRBD2. CDR3 length: 14 amino acids. Germline V gene sequence: CDR1 SGHAT, CDR2 FQNNGV. The trim removed 7 bases at V and 5 bases at J, leaving 4 bases unmatched. CDR3 sequence: CASNRLAGNNEQFF. The CDR3 DNA reads as TGTGCCAGCAACCGACTAGCGGGAAACAATGAGCAGTTCTTC.